Listed below are T cell receptor beta chains from one sample, sequenced in a study of blood T cell repertoires in COVID-19. This table comes from immunoSEQ multiplex PCR, and its TCRdb copy is limited to in-frame clones, with some not included. The sample contains approximately 300,000 clones, 80% to 90% of which appear only once. The sequenced sample consisted of peripheral blood. These receptors were obtained from a woman in her thirties or forties with acute or convalescent COVID-19. Both conserved end residues are part of each CDR3. D genes are given only for firm matches. Size values are once, few and many counts, or a class for expanded clones, and some rows have none.

j_call clone_size cdr3_length d_call v_call cdr3_nt cdr3_aa
TRBJ2-3 once 14 TRBD1 TRBV14 TGTGCCAGCAGCCTTGACAGGGCCCCAGATACGCAGTATTTT CASSLDRAPDTQYF
TRBJ1-1 NA 13 NA TRBV3-1/TRBV3-2 TGTGCCACCGCTGGGGCAGGGGCGACTGAAGCTTTCTTT CATAGAGATEAFF
TRBJ1-1 NA 15 NA TRBV16 TGTGCCAGCAGCCAATCCACAGGGTATGACATGGAAGCTTTCTTT CASSQSTGYDMEAFF
TRBJ2-5 NA 13 NA TRBV6-6 TGTGCCAGCAGTTACCACCAGCAAGAGACCCAGTACTTC CASSYHQQETQYF
TRBJ1-1 NA 15 NA TRBV27 TGTGCCAGCAGTTCCTACAGGCGTGGGAACACTGAAGCTTTCTTT CASSSYRRGNTEAFF
TRBJ2-2 NA 14 TRBD1 TRBV2 TGTGCCAGCAGGCGGACAGGGGACACCGGGGAGCTGTTTTTT CASRRTGDTGELFF
TRBJ1-5 NA 13 NA TRBV12-3/TRBV12-4 TGTGCCAGCAGTCCTCAGGGTTCGGGGCCCCAGCATTTT CASSPQGSGPQHF
TRBJ1-4 NA 13 NA TRBV5-1 TGCGCCAGCAGCCCAGGCGGGCGGGAAAAACTGTTTTTT CASSPGGREKLFF
TRBJ2-2 NA 16 NA TRBV7-5 TGTGCCAGAAGCCTCAGCGGTGGGGGCCAGGGCGGGGAGCTGTTTTTT CARSLSGGGQGGELFF
TRBJ1-6 many 16 NA TRBV5-1 TGCGCCAGCAGCCCCTTCCTGGCAGGCCATAATTCACCCCTCCACTTT CASSPFLAGHNSPLHF
TRBJ1-1 NA 14 NA TRBV4-1 TGCGCCAGCAGCCAAGATCGGGGTCACACTGAAGCTTTCTTT CASSQDRGHTEAFF
TRBJ1-2 NA 14 TRBD1 TRBV2 TGTGCCAGCAGTGATCCAGGGGGCGACTATGGCTACACCTTC CASSDPGGDYGYTF
TRBJ1-1 NA 14 NA TRBV3-1/TRBV3-2 TGTGCCAGCAGCCAAGACCACAGGGCGGCTGAAGCTTTCTTT CASSQDHRAAEAFF
TRBJ1-1 NA 9 NA TRBV19 TGTGCCAAGGGGCCCCACTACCTCTTT CAKGPHYLF
TRBJ1-4 NA 15 NA TRBV5-1 TGCGCCAGCAGCTTGGCGGGGGGAACTAATGAAAAACTGTTTTTT CASSLAGGTNEKLFF
TRBJ1-3 NA 16 TRBD1 TRBV19 TGTGCCAGTAGTACAGTTGGGACAGGTCCTGGAAACACCATATATTTT CASSTVGTGPGNTIYF
TRBJ1-5 NA 15 NA TRBV7-2 TGTGCCAGCAGCGAAACAGGGTACAGCAATCAGCCCCAGCATTTT CASSETGYSNQPQHF
TRBJ1-5 NA 15 NA TRBV2 TGTGCCAGCAGTCGGACAGATTATAGCAATCAGCCCCAGCATTTT CASSRTDYSNQPQHF
TRBJ2-1 NA 16 TRBD1 TRBV4-1 TGCGCCAGCAGCCATACACAACAGGGGGTCGGGAATGAGCAGTTCTTC CASSHTQQGVGNEQFF
TRBJ1-1 NA 16 NA TRBV27 TGTGCCAGCAGTCCCACTTTGAGAGTGATGAACACTGAAGCTTTCTTT CASSPTLRVMNTEAFF
TRBJ2-3 NA 14 TRBD1 TRBV6-5 TGTGCCACTTTACGGGACAGGCACACAGATACGCAGTATTTT CATLRDRHTDTQYF
TRBJ1-2 NA 15 TRBD1 TRBV19 TGTGCCAGTAGTCTCCGTGGACAGGCTAACTATGGCTACACCTTC CASSLRGQANYGYTF
TRBJ2-1 NA 15 TRBD2 TRBV5-1 TGCGCCAGCAGCTTGGACGCGGGGGGGCCCCTTGAGCAGTTCTTC CASSLDAGGPLEQFF
TRBJ1-5 NA 13 NA TRBV11-2 TGTGCCAGCAGTCAGGGTTTTGGTCAGCCCCAGCATTTT CASSQGFGQPQHF
TRBJ2-3 NA 16 TRBD2 TRBV5-1 TGCGCCAGCAAAGGACTAGCGGGCGGCGCGGCAGATACGCAGTATTTT CASKGLAGGAADTQYF
TRBJ1-1 NA 14 NA TRBV29-1 TGCAGCGTTTATCGAGCGGGCAGGTTTACTGAAGCTTTCTTT CSVYRAGRFTEAFF
TRBJ2-1 NA 18 TRBD2 TRBV7-9 TGTGCCAGCAGCTTGGGAGTAATGCGGGGGGGAATCTACAATGAGCAGTTCTTC CASSLGVMRGGIYNEQFF
TRBJ1-1 NA 13 NA TRBV7-3 TGTGCCAGCAGTCGACAGCCCAACACTGAAGCTTTCTTT CASSRQPNTEAFF
TRBJ1-2 NA 17 NA TRBV9 TGTGCCAGCAGCGGGGGGGGACAACCCTCAACTCGCTATGGCTACACCTTC CASSGGGQPSTRYGYTF
TRBJ1-2 NA 10 NA TRBV25-1 TGTGCCAGCGTCCTCTATGGCTACACCTTC CASVLYGYTF
TRBJ1-2 NA 14 TRBD1 TRBV3-1/TRBV3-2 TGTGCCAGCGCCCAGGGACAGGGAGTTAGTGGCTACACCTTC CASAQGQGVSGYTF
TRBJ2-5 NA 13 NA TRBV29-1 TGCAGCGCCCCGGACAGCTACCAAGAGACCCAGTACTTC CSAPDSYQETQYF
TRBJ1-1 NA 12 NA TRBV6-4 TGTGCCAGCAGTGACACGGGTTCAGAAGCTTTCTTT CASSDTGSEAFF
TRBJ2-1 NA 16 NA TRBV27 TGTGCCAGCAGTCCTCCCGGGACATGGGGAATCAATGAGCAGTTCTTC CASSPPGTWGINEQFF
TRBJ1-3 NA 21 NA TRBV15 TGTGCCACCAGCAGAGAAGGTGTCAAGGGGATACAGATCCCCTCTGGAAACACCATATATTTT CATSREGVKGIQIPSGNTIYF
TRBJ1-3 NA 12 NA TRBV6-5 TGTGCCAGCAGTTCCACTGGAAACACCATATATTTT CASSSTGNTIYF
TRBJ1-2 NA 16 TRBD1 TRBV5-6 TGTGCCAGCAGCCAAGTTACAGGGGAGGCTAACTATGGCTACACCTTC CASSQVTGEANYGYTF
TRBJ1-3 NA 14 NA TRBV5-1 TGCGCCAGCAGCTTGGAAGCGGCTGGAAACACCATATATTTT CASSLEAAGNTIYF
TRBJ2-5 NA 15 TRBD2 TRBV7-9 TGTGCCAGCAGCTGGCTGGCTAGCGGGCAAGAGACCCAGTACTTC CASSWLASGQETQYF